This record concerns one T cell receptor (beta chain) sequence. Data came from immunoSEQ multiplex PCR; TCRdb stores just in-frame clones and leaves some out. The data hold about 73,000 clones, with roughly nine tenths observed a single time. V gave up 1 base and J gave up 1 base, with 8 bases separating them. The germline V gene encodes CDR1 SGHTA and CDR2 FQGNSA. There are 14 residues in the CDR3. This sample was taken from a study of technical replicates of blood from several donors. The chain joins TRBV7-2 to TRBJ2-7; weak D call: TRBD2 (6 bases). The receptor comes from a human donor in good health. Some clones in this sample may be carry-over from other donors' samples. Material: PBMCs. CDR3 coding DNA: TGTGCCAGCAGCTTAGATAGCGGATCCTACGAGCAGTACTTC. It encodes CASSLDSGSYEQYF.